Each of the 26 T cell receptor beta chains below was sequenced from the same sample in a study of CD8 T cells in ankylosing spondylitis. TCRdb reanalysed the 5' RACE reads using MiXCR and keeps one entry per CDR3 protein. The profile shows roughly 120,000 distinct CDR3 sequences, roughly an eighth of them singletons. The material sequenced was blood, either unsorted or a sorted T cell fraction (not recorded which). These receptor sequences come from a female donor with ankylosing spondylitis or in good health (not recorded which).

The chain uses TRBV29-1 and TRBJ2-5; D call uncertain. Germline V gene sequence: CDR1 SQVTM, CDR2 ANQGSEA. V lost 6 bases and J lost 2, with 4 bases in between. This CDR3 region has 10 residues. CDR3 sequence: CSVAQETQYF. The CDR3 DNA reads TGCAGCGTCGCGCAAGAGACCCAGTACTTC.

This chain connects TRBV12-3 or TRBV12-4 to TRBJ1-1; no firm D call. The CDR3 length is 15 residues. Trimming removed 6 bases at V and 1 base at J, with 15 bases between. The CDR3 protein is CASSRRTASNTEAFF. CDR3 DNA sequence: TGTGCCAGCAGCAGACGGACCGCCTCGAACACTGAAGCTTTCTTT.

This clonotype was observed a few times. The genes are TRBV11-3 and TRBJ2-2, with D possibly matching TRBD1 (6 bases). Trimming took 3 bases from V and 1 from J, leaving 9 bases between them. Germline CDR1 SGHNT, CDR2 YENEEA. This CDR3 region has 15 residues. The chain's CDR3 is CASSFGTKNTGELFF. CDR3 nucleotides: TGTGCCAGCAGCTTCGGGACAAAGAACACCGGGGAGCTGTTTTTT.

This clonotype occurred a few times. The chain employs TRBV6-1 and TRBJ1-1; D gene unclear. Germline lookup yields CDR1 MNHNS and CDR2 SASEGT. This CDR3 is built from 12 residues. V lost 6 bases and J lost 0, with 5 bases in between. CDR3 coding DNA: TGTGCCAGCAGCAACATGAACACTGAAGCTTTCTTT. Encoded protein: CASSNMNTEAFF.

A few counts support this clonotype. V and J are TRBV5-1 and TRBJ2-7; possible D gene TRBD2, 7 bases. Looked up from germline, CDR1 is SGHRS and CDR2 is YFSETQ. Trimming shortened V by 4 bases and J by 2 bases, and 19 bases separated the two germline ends. This CDR3 is built from 16 residues. This chain's CDR3 is CASSPGGRDGTYEQYF. The CDR3, as DNA: TGCGCCAGCAGCCCGGGGGGCAGGGATGGGACCTACGAGCAGTACTTC.

To note about this clonotype: One junction end does not reproduce the germline sequence, and a read error may be involved. The V gene is TRBV7-9, the J gene TRBJ1-6; D gene uncertain. The length of the CDR3 is 12 residues. Looked up from germline, CDR1 is SEHNR and CDR2 is FQNEAQ (reference sequence). The CDR3 DNA reads TGTGACAGCAGCTTACGCAATTCACCCCTCCACTTT. It translates to CDSSLRNSPLHF.

The sample holds a few counts of this clonotype. The chain recombines TRBV5-1 with TRBJ2-1; the match to TRBD2 covers 10 bases. V lost 0 bases to trimming and J lost 4 bases; unmatched junction nucleotides: 4. Germline assignment: CDR1 SGHRS and CDR2 YFSETQ. This CDR3 spans 16 amino acids. The CDR3: CASSLGSSGGYNEQFF. As DNA, the CDR3 is TGCGCCAGCAGCTTGGGGTCTAGCGGGGGTTACAATGAGCAGTTCTTC.

The V gene is TRBV9, the J gene TRBJ2-7, with D tentatively TRBD1 (6 bases). This CDR3 is 13 amino acids long. V dropped 5 bases and J dropped 4 bases, with 13 bases sitting between them. The germline gives CDR1 SGDLS, CDR2 YYNGEE. CDR3 sequence (DNA): TGTGCCAGCAGTCGTCGAGGGGGATACGAGCAGTACTTC. Its translation is CASSRRGGYEQYF.

This clonotype was picked up a small number of times. The V call is TRBV9, the J call TRBJ2-6; 11 positions agree with TRBD1. The CDR3 is 19 amino acids. The junction had 14 bases not matched to a gene; V was cut back by 5 bases and J by 4 bases. CDR1 SGDLS and CDR2 YYNGEE come from the germline V gene. The CDR3 DNA reads TGTGCCAGCAGTCTCATAGACGGACAGGGGGCGTTAGGGGCCAACGTCCTGACTTTC. It is translated as CASSLIDGQGALGANVLTF.

This rearrangement joins TRBV20-1 to TRBJ1-4; D might be TRBD1 (5 bases). CDR1 DFQATT and CDR2 SNEGSKA come from the germline V gene (reference sequence). V lost 0 bases and J 6 bases, leaving 17 bases between the germline ends. CDR3 length: 16 residues. The chain's CDR3 is CSARDRGQGFYEKLFF. The CDR3 nucleotides are TGCAGTGCTAGAGACCGCGGTCAGGGTTTTTATGAAAAACTGTTTTTT.

A remark on this clonotype: An end of the junction does not agree with germline; a read error may underlie this. The chain combines TRBV20-1 with TRBJ1-5, with a weak D call TRBD1 (5 bases). This CDR3 spans 18 amino acids. The germline gives CDR1 DFQATT, CDR2 SNEGSKA (reference sequence). CDR3 DNA: TGCTGTGCTAACGCAGGGACGCAGGGATGGTATAGCAATCAGCCCCAGCATTTT. Its protein product is CCANAGTQGWYSNQPQHF.

This clonotype occurred many times. This chain uses TRBV5-1 with TRBJ2-4; D is perhaps TRBD2 (5 bases). This CDR3 has 15 residues. Trimming took off 4 bases at V and 0 bases at J, with 11 bases between the two ends. CDR1 is SGHRS and CDR2 is YFSETQ in the germline V gene. The CDR3 DNA is TGCGCCAGCAGCGCGGGTTCTACAGCCAAAAACATTCAGTACTTC. Protein product: CASSAGSTAKNIQYF.

At least ten counts were recorded for this clonotype. The gene calls are TRBV5-6 and TRBJ1-2, with 7 bases matching TRBD1. Germline V gene lookup returns CDR1 SGHDT and CDR2 YYEEEE. V lost 4 bases and J lost 3; bases outside the gene matches: 6. The CDR3 has 14 amino acids. The CDR3 sequence is CASSRRGQHYGYTF. In DNA form, the CDR3 reads TGTGCCAGCAGCCGACGGGGACAGCACTATGGCTACACCTTC.

Many counts were recorded for this clonotype. V is TRBV10-3 and J is TRBJ2-1; 7 bases match TRBD1. V gave up 10 bases and J gave up 6 bases; unmatched junction bases: 6. This CDR3 has 12 residues. Germline V gives CDR1 ENHRY, CDR2 SYGVKD. CDR3 coding DNA: TGTGCCAGTCAACAGGGGTTCAATGAGCAGTTCTTC. Translation gives CASQQGFNEQFF.

The V and J genes are TRBV19 and TRBJ2-2; D is possibly TRBD2 (6 bases). Deletions cut 3 bases from V and 7 bases from J, with 9 bases between. Germline CDR1 and CDR2: LNHDA and SQIVND (reference sequence). The CDR3 loop spans 13 amino acids. The CDR3 loop is CASSILGGGELFF. DNA of the CDR3: TGTGCCAGTAGTATTTTGGGAGGCGGGGAGCTGTTTTTT.

In its sample, this clonotype was seen many times. The rearrangement joins TRBV5-6 to TRBJ2-1; D is ambiguous. This CDR3 spans 16 amino acids. CDR1 SGHDT and CDR2 YYEEEE come from the germline V gene. V was shortened by 4 bases and J by 0 bases, with 14 bases between the two germline ends. The CDR3: CASSGGQESSYNEQFF. In DNA form, the CDR3 reads TGTGCCAGCAGCGGTGGGCAGGAGAGCTCCTACAATGAGCAGTTCTTC.

J is TRBJ2-7 and V is TRBV23-1; TRBD2 aligns across 7 bases. TRBV23-1 is recorded as an ORF, its role being uncertain. The J segment lost 0 bases and the V segment lost 2 bases, leaving 4 bases of the junction unmatched. There are 15 residues in the CDR3. Written as DNA, the CDR3 is TGCGCCAGCAGTCAAGTGCCTAGCGGCTCCTACGAGCAGTACTTC. Protein sequence: CASSQVPSGSYEQYF.

The chain carries TRBV5-1 and TRBJ2-3; 7 bases map to TRBD2. Germline assignment: CDR1 SGHRS and CDR2 YFSETQ. V was clipped by 4 bases and J by 2 bases; unmatched bases: 10. The CDR3 spans 16 residues. The CDR3 spells CASSLFRSGDTDTQYF. The CDR3 nucleotides are TGCGCCAGCAGCCTTTTCAGGAGCGGGGACACAGATACGCAGTATTTT.

This clonotype was recorded a few times. The chain uses TRBV5-1 and TRBJ1-2; tentatively, D is TRBD1 (5 bases). Germline CDR1 is SGHRS and CDR2 is YFSETQ. V was cut by 4 bases and J by 1 base, with 17 bases left in between. The CDR3 totals 16 residues. The CDR3: CASSPQEGKYNYGYTF. The CDR3 DNA follows: TGCGCCAGCAGCCCACAGGAGGGAAAGTATAACTATGGCTACACCTTC.

The table lists this clonotype with a few counts. The rearrangement joins TRBV29-1 to TRBJ1-1, with TRBD1 matching over 10 bases. CDR1 and CDR2 (germline): SQVTM, ANQGSEA. The CDR3 runs to 15 residues. V shed 7 bases, J shed 2 bases, and the junction held 10 bases outside the gene matches. The CDR3 coding sequence is TGCAGCGCGTATCAGGGGACAGGGGCTAACACTGAAGCTTTCTTT. Its translation: CSAYQGTGANTEAFF.

In regard to this clonotype: Possible read error: a much larger clone is one base away. The chain has TRBV3-1 and TRBJ2-1, with D possibly called TRBD1 or TRBD2 (5 bases each). This CDR3 has 16 amino acids. Per the germline V gene, CDR1 is LGHDT and CDR2 is YNNKEL (reference sequence). The V end was cut by 4 bases, the J end by 5 bases, with 18 bases between. The CDR3 DNA follows: TGTGCCAGCAGCCCAGGAACAGGCGGGCGCAACAATGAGCAGTTCTTC. Its protein is CASSPGTGGRNNEQFF.

The chain carries TRBV2 and TRBJ1-6; 7 bases line up with TRBD1. The CDR3 sequence is 14 residues long. V shed 4 bases and J 6 bases; nucleotides not matched to a gene: 3. The germline CDR1 and CDR2 sequences are SNHLY and FYNNEI. In DNA form, the CDR3 reads TGTGCCAGCAGTGTGGGACAGAGTAATTCACCCCTCCACTTT. As protein: CASSVGQSNSPLHF.

This clonotype appeared many times. The chain has TRBV27 and TRBJ2-5; D not resolved. The CDR3 contains 13 residues. V lost 1 base and J lost 2, with 5 bases in between. Germline CDR1 and CDR2: MNHEY and SMNVEV (reference sequence). The chain's CDR3 is CASSLFGQETQYF. The CDR3 DNA is TGTGCCAGCAGTTTATTCGGACAAGAGACCCAGTACTTC.

This chain links TRBV5-1 with TRBJ1-5; D may be TRBD1 (5 bases). V was pared by 4 bases and J by 1 base, with 9 bases between. Germline loops: CDR1 SGHRS, CDR2 YFSETQ. The CDR3 is made up of 14 amino acids. CDR3 amino acids: CASSPGESNQPQHF. CDR3 DNA: TGCGCCAGCAGCCCGGGGGAAAGCAATCAGCCCCAGCATTTT. The entire variable domain, with the rest obtained from reference TRBV5-1 and TRBJ1-5, is as follows: KAGVTQTPRYLIKTRGQQVTLSCSPISGHRSVSWYQQTPGQGLQFLFEYFSETQRNKGNFPGRFSGRQFSNSRSEMNVSTLELGDSALYLCASSPGESNQPQHFGDGTRLSIL.

This clonotype came up many times. The gene calls are TRBV3-1 and TRBJ2-4; the match to TRBD2 covers 8 bases. The V segment lost 4 bases and the J segment 5 bases; nucleotides outside the gene matches: 10. The length of the CDR3 is 16 residues. The germline V gene has CDR1 LGHDT and CDR2 YNNKEL (reference sequence). Here the CDR3 DNA reads TGTGCCAGCAGCCGTAGGACCCCGGGAGGGGAAAACATTCAGTACTTC. This sequence encodes CASSRRTPGGENIQYF. Full variable domain (remainder filled in from reference TRBV3-1 and TRBJ2-4): DTAVSQTPKYLVTQMGNDKSIKCEQNLGHDTMYWYKQDSKKFLKIMFSYNNKELIINETVPNRFSPKSPDKAHLNLHINSLELGDSAVYFCASSRRTPGGENIQYFGAGTRLSVL.

This clonotype has at least ten counts. The V and J genes are TRBV28 and TRBJ1-5; D is undetermined. V shed 2 bases and J shed 12 bases, with 17 bases lying between them. The germline V gene encodes CDR1 MDHEN and CDR2 SYDVKM. The CDR3 totals 14 residues. CDR3 protein: CASSLQRWERNQHF. CDR3 in DNA: TGTGCCAGCAGTTTACAGCGTTGGGAGCGCAACCAGCATTTT.